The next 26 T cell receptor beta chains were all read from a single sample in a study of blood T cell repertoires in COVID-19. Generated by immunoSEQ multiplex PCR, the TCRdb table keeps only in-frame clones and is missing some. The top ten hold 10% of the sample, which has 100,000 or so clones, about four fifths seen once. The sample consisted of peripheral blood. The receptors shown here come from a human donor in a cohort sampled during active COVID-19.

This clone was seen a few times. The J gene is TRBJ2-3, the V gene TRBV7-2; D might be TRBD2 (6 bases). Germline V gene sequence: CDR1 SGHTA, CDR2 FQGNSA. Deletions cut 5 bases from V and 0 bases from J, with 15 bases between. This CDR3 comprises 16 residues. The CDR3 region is CASSGHSGASTDTQYF. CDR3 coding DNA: TGTGCCAGCAGCGGCCATAGCGGTGCTAGCACAGATACGCAGTATTTT. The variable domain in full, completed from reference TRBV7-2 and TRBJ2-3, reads GAGVSQSPSNKVTEKGKDVELRCDPISGHTALYWYRQSLGQGLEFLIYFQGNSAPDKSGLPSDRFSAERTGGSVSTLTIQRTQQEDSAVYLCASSGHSGASTDTQYFGPGTRLTVL.

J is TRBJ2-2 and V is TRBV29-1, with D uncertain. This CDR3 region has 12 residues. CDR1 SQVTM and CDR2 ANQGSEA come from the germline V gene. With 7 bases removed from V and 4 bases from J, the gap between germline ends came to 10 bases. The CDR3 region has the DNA TGCAGCGCCAGTAGCCCCACCGGGGAGCTGTTTTTT. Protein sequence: CSASSPTGELFF.

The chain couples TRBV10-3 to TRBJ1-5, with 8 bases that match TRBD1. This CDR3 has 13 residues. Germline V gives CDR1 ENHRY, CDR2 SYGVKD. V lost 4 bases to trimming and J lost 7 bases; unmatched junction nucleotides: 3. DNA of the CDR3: TGTGCCATCAGTGCGGACAGGGACCAGCCCCAGCATTTT. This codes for CAISADRDQPQHF.

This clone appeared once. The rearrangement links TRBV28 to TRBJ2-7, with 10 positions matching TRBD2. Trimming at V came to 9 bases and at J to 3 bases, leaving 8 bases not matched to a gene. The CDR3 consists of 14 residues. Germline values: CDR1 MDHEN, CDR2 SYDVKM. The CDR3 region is CASKTSGFFYEQYF. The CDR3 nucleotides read TGTGCCAGTAAGACTAGCGGGTTTTTCTACGAGCAGTACTTC.

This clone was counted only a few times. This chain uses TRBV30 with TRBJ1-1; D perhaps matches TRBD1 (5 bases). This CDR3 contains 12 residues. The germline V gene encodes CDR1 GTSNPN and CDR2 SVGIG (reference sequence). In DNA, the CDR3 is TGTGCTTGGGCGGGGGAAACGACTGAAGCTTTCTTT. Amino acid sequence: CAWAGETTEAFF.

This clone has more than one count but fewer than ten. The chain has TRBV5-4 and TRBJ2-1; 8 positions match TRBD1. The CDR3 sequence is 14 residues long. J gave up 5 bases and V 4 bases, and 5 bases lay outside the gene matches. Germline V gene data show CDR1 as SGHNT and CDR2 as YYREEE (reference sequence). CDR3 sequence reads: CASSIRQGHNEQFF. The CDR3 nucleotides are TGTGCCAGCAGCATCCGACAGGGGCACAATGAGCAGTTCTTC.

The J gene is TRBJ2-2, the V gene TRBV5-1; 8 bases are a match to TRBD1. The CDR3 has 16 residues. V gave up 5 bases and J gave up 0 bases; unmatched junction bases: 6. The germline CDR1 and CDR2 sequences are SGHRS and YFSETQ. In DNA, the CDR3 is TGCGCCAGCAGAAGTCCGGGACAGGCGAACACCGGGGAGCTGTTTTTT. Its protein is CASRSPGQANTGELFF. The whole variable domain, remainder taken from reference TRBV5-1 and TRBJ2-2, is KAGVTQTPRYLIKTRGQQVTLSCSPISGHRSVSWYQQTPGQGLQFLFEYFSETQRNKGNFPGRFSGRQFSNSRSEMNVSTLELGDSALYLCASRSPGQANTGELFFGEGSRLTVL.

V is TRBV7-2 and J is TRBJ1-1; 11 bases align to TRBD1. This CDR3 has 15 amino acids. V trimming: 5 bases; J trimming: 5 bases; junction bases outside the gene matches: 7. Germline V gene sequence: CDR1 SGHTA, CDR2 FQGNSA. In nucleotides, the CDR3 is TGTGCCAGCAGCGACCGGACAGGGGGCTTTACTGAAGCTTTCTTT. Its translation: CASSDRTGGFTEAFF.

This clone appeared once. Written as DNA, the CDR3 is TGCGCCAGCAGCTTGGGAGCACCGGGACTAGACGAGCAGTACTTC. Amino acid sequence: CASSLGAPGLDEQYF. The chain links TRBV5-1 to TRBJ2-7; TRBD2 agrees at 8 bases. CDR3 length equals 15 residues. The germline V gene has CDR1 SGHRS and CDR2 YFSETQ. With V trimmed by 0 bases and J by 5 bases, 7 bases remained unmatched.

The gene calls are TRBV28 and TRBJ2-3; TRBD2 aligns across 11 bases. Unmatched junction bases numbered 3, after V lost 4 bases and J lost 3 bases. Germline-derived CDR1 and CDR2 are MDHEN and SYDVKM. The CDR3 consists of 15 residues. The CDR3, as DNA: TGTGCCAGCAGTTCCTCTAGCGGGAGGACAGATACGCAGTATTTT. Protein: CASSSSSGRTDTQYF.

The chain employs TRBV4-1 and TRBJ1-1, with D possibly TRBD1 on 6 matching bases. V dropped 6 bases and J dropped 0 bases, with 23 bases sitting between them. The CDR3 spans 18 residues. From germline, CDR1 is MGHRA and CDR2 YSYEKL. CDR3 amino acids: CASRSTGSEGVMNTEAFF. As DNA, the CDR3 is TGCGCCAGCAGATCAACAGGGAGCGAGGGGGTCATGAACACTGAAGCTTTCTTT.

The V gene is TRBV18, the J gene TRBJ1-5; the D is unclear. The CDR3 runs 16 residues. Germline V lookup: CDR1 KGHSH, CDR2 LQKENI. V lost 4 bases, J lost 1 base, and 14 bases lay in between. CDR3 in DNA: TGTGCCAGCTCACAAACCGCGGTCTTGAGCAATCAGCCCCAGCATTTT. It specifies CASSQTAVLSNQPQHF.

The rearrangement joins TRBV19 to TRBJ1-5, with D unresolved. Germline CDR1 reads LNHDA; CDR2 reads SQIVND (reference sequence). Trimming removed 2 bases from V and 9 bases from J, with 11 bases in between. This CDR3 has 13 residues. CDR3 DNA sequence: TGTGCCAGTAGTATATCCGGGAACTGGCCCCAGCATTTT. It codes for CASSISGNWPQHF.

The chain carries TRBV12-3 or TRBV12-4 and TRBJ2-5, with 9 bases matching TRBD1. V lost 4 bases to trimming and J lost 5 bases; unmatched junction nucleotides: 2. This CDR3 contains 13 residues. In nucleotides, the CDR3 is TGTGCCAGCAGTTCCGGGACAGGGGAGACCCAGTACTTC. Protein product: CASSSGTGETQYF.

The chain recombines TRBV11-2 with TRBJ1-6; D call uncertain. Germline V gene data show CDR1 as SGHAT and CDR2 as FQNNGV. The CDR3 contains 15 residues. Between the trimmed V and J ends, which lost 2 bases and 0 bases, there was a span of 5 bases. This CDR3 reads CASSLTDSYNSPLHF. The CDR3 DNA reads TGTGCCAGCAGCTTAACAGACTCCTATAATTCACCCCTCCACTTT.

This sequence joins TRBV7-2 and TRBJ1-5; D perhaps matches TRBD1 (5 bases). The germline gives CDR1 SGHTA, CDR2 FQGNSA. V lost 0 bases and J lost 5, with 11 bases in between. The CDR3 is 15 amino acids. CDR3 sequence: CASSLARQGDQPQHF. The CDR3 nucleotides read TGTGCCAGCAGCTTAGCTCGGCAGGGCGATCAGCCCCAGCATTTT.

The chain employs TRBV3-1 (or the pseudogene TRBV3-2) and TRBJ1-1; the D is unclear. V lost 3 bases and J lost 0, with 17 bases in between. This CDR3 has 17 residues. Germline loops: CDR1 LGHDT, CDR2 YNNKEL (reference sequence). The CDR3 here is CASSHLFRGPLNTEAFF. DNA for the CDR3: TGTGCCAGCAGCCACTTATTCCGCGGCCCCTTGAACACTGAAGCTTTCTTT.

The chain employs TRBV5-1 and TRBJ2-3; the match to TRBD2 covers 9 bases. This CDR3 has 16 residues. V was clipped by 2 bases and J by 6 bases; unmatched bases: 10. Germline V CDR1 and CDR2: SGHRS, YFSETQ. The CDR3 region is CASSFGGLASGDTQYF. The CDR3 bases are TGCGCCAGCAGCTTTGGGGGACTAGCCTCGGGTGATACGCAGTATTTT.

The chain's CDR3 is CASSSQPGQGSYEQYF. As DNA, the CDR3 is TGTGCCAGCAGCTCTCAACCGGGACAGGGTTCCTACGAGCAGTACTTC. The chain links TRBV7-2 to TRBJ2-7, with 9 nucleotides matching TRBD1. The CDR3 has 16 residues. Per the germline V gene, CDR1 is SGHTA and CDR2 is FQGNSA. The V and J ends lost 4 bases and 1 base, in that order; junction bases with no gene match: 8.

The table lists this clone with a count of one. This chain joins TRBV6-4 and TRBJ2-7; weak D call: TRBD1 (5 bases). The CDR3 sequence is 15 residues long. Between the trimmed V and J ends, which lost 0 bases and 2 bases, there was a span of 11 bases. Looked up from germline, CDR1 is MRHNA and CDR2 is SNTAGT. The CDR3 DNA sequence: TGTGCCAGCAGTGACTCGAGTGACAGCGCCTACGAGCAGTACTTC. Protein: CASSDSSDSAYEQYF.

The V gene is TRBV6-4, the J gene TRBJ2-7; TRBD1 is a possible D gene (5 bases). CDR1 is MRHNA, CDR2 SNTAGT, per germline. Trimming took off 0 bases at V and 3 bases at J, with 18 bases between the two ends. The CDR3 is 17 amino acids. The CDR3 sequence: CASSDSHLLPGNYEQYF. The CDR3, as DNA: TGTGCCAGCAGTGACTCACACCTTCTTCCAGGGAACTACGAGCAGTACTTC.

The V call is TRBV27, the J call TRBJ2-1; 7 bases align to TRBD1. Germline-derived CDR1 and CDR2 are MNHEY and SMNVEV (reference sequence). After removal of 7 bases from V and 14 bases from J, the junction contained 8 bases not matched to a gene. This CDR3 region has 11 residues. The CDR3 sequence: CASIYRGNEFF. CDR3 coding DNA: TGTGCCAGCATTTACAGGGGTAATGAGTTCTTC.

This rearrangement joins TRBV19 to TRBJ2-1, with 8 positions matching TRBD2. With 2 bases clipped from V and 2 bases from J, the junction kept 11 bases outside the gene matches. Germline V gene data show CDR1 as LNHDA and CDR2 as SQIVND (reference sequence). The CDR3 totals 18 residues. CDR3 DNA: TGTGCCAGTAGTATAAGGGGCGGGTTAGCGGGGACCTACAATGAGCAGTTCTTC. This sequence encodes CASSIRGGLAGTYNEQFF. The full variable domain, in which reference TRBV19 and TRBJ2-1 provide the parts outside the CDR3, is DGGITQSPKYLFRKEGQNVTLSCEQNLNHDAMYWYRQDPGQGLRLIYYSQIVNDFQKGDIAEGYSVSREKKESFPLTVTSAQKNPTAFYLCASSIRGGLAGTYNEQFFGPGTRLTVL.

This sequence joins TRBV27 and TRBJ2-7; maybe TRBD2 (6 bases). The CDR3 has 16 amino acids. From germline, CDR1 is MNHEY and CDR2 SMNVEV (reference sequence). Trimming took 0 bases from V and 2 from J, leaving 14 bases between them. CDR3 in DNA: TGTGCCAGCAGTTTATCGGCCGGAGGGGCCGCCTACGAGCAGTACTTC. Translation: CASSLSAGGAAYEQYF.

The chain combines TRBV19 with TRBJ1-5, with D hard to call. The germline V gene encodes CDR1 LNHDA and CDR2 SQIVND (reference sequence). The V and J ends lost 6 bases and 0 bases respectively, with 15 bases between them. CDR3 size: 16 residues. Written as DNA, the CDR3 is TGTGCCAGTAGCTCCCCGGCAGGTTATAGCAATCAGCCCCAGCATTTT. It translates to CASSSPAGYSNQPQHF. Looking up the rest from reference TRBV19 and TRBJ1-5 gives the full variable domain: DGGITQSPKYLFRKEGQNVTLSCEQNLNHDAMYWYRQDPGQGLRLIYYSQIVNDFQKGDIAEGYSVSREKKESFPLTVTSAQKNPTAFYLCASSSPAGYSNQPQHFGDGTRLSIL.

CDR3 in amino acids: CATSVRTGKNTEAFF. The CDR3 region has the DNA TGTGCCACCAGCGTCCGAACAGGGAAGAACACTGAAGCTTTCTTT. The chain is built from TRBV15 and TRBJ1-1, with a weak D call TRBD1 (6 bases). V lost 5 bases to trimming and J lost 1 base, with 14 bases between them. CDR3 length: 15 residues. Germline CDR1 and CDR2: LNHNV and YYDKDF (reference sequence).